These T cell receptor beta chains were read from a single sample in a study of cytomegalovirus exposure and HLA in healthy donors. Here immunoSEQ multiplex PCR was the method, and the copy in TCRdb shows in-frame clones only, minus some. The sample records under 80,000 clones, 65% to 70% being singletons. Sequencing was carried out using PBMCs. These receptors were taken from a woman between 25 and 40 years old in good health and CMV-seronegative. CDR3s include the opening cysteine and the closing phenylalanine or tryptophan. D genes are given only for firm matches. Expanded clones are given a class, and other clones once, few, many or no size at all.

j_gene	d_gene	abundance	len	v_gene	CDR3nt	CDR3aa
TRBJ2-7	TRBD2	few	16	TRBV7-2	TGTGCCAGCAGCTTAGGAGGCGGGGGGTCCTCCTACGAGCAGTACTTC	CASSLGGGGSSYEQYF
TRBJ1-1	NA	few	17	TRBV10-2	TGCGCCAGCGGGTCTGGCCGGGTTGTCCCCCGTTTCGCTGAAGCTTTCTTT	CASGSGRVVPRFAEAFF
TRBJ1-3	NA	NA	14	TRBV5-1	TGCGCCAGTACTCGCGACAGTCCTGGAAACACCATATATTTT	CASTRDSPGNTIYF
TRBJ1-1	NA	few	14	TRBV6-6	TGTGCCAGCAGACCCAGGGTATTGAACACTGAAGCTTTCTTT	CASRPRVLNTEAFF
TRBJ1-5	NA	NA	13	TRBV5-6	TGTGCCAGCAGCTACAAACCCAATCAGCCCCAGCATTTT	CASSYKPNQPQHF
TRBJ2-2	NA	NA	12	TRBV7-2	TGTGCCAGCAGCTCAAGGGGGGGGGAGCTGTTTTTT	CASSSRGGELFF
TRBJ2-3	TRBD2	NA	16	TRBV5-6	TGTGCCAGCAGCTCGAATAGCGGGGGGGCGGCAGATACGCAGTATTTT	CASSSNSGGAADTQYF
TRBJ1-4	NA	NA	16	TRBV15	TGTGCCACCAGCAGAGATAGGCAGGGTATTAATGAAAAACTGTTTTTT	CATSRDRQGINEKLFF
TRBJ2-3	TRBD2	NA	17	TRBV5-4	TGCGCCAGCAGCCAGTTAGCGGGGGGCTCTAGCACAGATACGCAGTATTTT	CASSQLAGGSSTDTQYF
TRBJ2-7	NA	NA	16	TRBV9	TGTGCCAGCAGCGTAGACTCCCGGGAGCCCTCCTACGAGCAGTACTTC	CASSVDSREPSYEQYF
TRBJ2-1	TRBD2	NA	18	TRBV5-1	TGCGCCAGCAGCGACGGGACTAGCGGGGGAGCCTCCTACAATGAGCAGTTCTTC	CASSDGTSGGASYNEQFF
TRBJ2-5	TRBD2	NA	15	TRBV18	TGTGCCAGCTCACCTCTAGCGGGGGGGACCGAGACCCAGTACTTC	CASSPLAGGTETQYF
TRBJ2-3	TRBD2	NA	17	TRBV5-1	TGCGCCAGCAGCTCGGGACTAGCGGGGCCGAGCACAGATACGCAGTATTTT	CASSSGLAGPSTDTQYF
TRBJ2-2	NA	NA	13	TRBV7-2	TGTGCCAGCAGCCCTAGATTGGCCGGGGAGCTGTTTTTT	CASSPRLAGELFF
TRBJ2-7	TRBD1	NA	15	TRBV7-7	TGTGCCAGCAGCTCTCGAGGGGGCCAAACCTACGAGCAGTACTTC	CASSSRGGQTYEQYF
TRBJ2-3	TRBD1	NA	15	TRBV15	TGTGCCACCAGCAGAGATGGGGGACAGGGAGATACGCAGTATTTT	CATSRDGGQGDTQYF
TRBJ2-7	TRBD1	NA	16	TRBV4-3	TGCGCCAGCAGCCATAGTTGGGACAGGACGAAATACGAGCAGTACTTC	CASSHSWDRTKYEQYF
TRBJ1-5	NA	NA	16	TRBV2	TGTGCCAGCAGTGGGGTGGGACAACTTAGCAATCAGCCCCAGCATTTT	CASSGVGQLSNQPQHF
TRBJ2-7	NA	NA	17	TRBV4-2	TGTGCCAGCAGCCTCTCCCTCAGGGGAAGACCACCGGCCGAGCAGTACTTC	CASSLSLRGRPPAEQYF
TRBJ2-1	NA	once	13	TRBV11-2	TGTGCCAGCAGCTTGAACAGGGAAAATGAGCAGTTCTTC	CASSLNRENEQFF